Listed here are 25 T cell receptor beta chains from one sample, sequenced in a study of radiation and T cells in renal cell carcinoma. TCRdb keeps only in-frame clones here, not all; method: immunoSEQ multiplex PCR. This sample has some 46,000 clones, with nearly 85% found just once. Sample time point: blood 4 weeks post-SBRT, at nephrectomy. The treatment: 15 Gy SBRT to primary tumor, nephrectomy 4 weeks later. Source: blood, taken from a patient whose treatment included radiotherapy and nephrectomy. All receptors derive from a woman in her 70s with renal cell carcinoma.

This chain links TRBV5-1 with TRBJ2-1; 7 bases are shared with TRBD1. This CDR3 spans 12 amino acids. The trim removed 3 bases at V and 8 bases at J, leaving 2 bases unmatched. Germline-derived CDR1 and CDR2 are SGHRS and YFSETQ. For the CDR3, the DNA is TGCGCCAGCAGCTCACAGGGGTATGAGCAGTTCTTC. Translation gives CASSSQGYEQFF.

The chain joins TRBV19 to TRBJ1-3; 8 bases align to TRBD1. CDR1 and CDR2 (germline): LNHDA, SQIVND (reference sequence). The CDR3 totals 18 residues. J gave up 0 bases and V 4 bases, and 11 bases lay outside the gene matches. The CDR3 loop is CASSTFGTGAFSGNTIYF. The CDR3 DNA sequence: TGTGCCAGTAGTACCTTCGGGACAGGTGCCTTCTCTGGAAACACCATATATTTT.

The chain joins TRBV7-9 to TRBJ1-1; TRBD1 matches at 9 bases. V lost 5 bases and J lost 1; bases outside the gene matches: 5. This CDR3 region has 15 residues. Germline V gives CDR1 SEHNR, CDR2 FQNEAQ (reference sequence). CDR3 sequence: CASSPGGQGNTEAFF. DNA for the CDR3: TGTGCCAGCAGCCCGGGGGGACAGGGGAACACTGAAGCTTTCTTT.

This clone has only a few counts. The rearrangement uses TRBV7-8 and TRBJ1-2; 8 bases are a match to TRBD1. V dropped 5 bases and J dropped 0; count of bases not matched to a gene: 11. This CDR3 spans 17 amino acids. In germline, CDR1 is SGHVS, CDR2 FQNEAQ. The CDR3 here is CASSPTRWTGSNYGYTF. The CDR3 DNA follows: TGTGCCAGCAGCCCAACTCGGTGGACAGGGTCTAACTATGGCTACACCTTC.

The chain has TRBV10-3 and TRBJ1-2, with 8 bases identical to TRBD1. V shed 6 bases and J 3 bases; nucleotides not matched to a gene: 6. The CDR3 is 14 amino acids. Germline loops: CDR1 ENHRY, CDR2 SYGVKD. The CDR3 region is CAIRPGTGDYGYTF. In DNA, the CDR3 is TGTGCCATCAGACCCGGGACAGGCGACTATGGCTACACCTTC.

The chain links TRBV7-2 to TRBJ2-7; 7 bases agree with TRBD1. Germline CDR1 is SGHTA and CDR2 is FQGNSA. CDR3 length: 15 amino acids. The junction had 5 bases not matched to a gene; V was cut back by 3 bases and J by 0 bases. CDR3 amino acids: CASSFSPGGSYEQYF. CDR3 bases: TGTGCCAGCAGCTTCTCTCCAGGGGGCTCCTACGAGCAGTACTTC. Based on the CDR3 plus reference TRBV7-2 and TRBJ2-7, the full variable domain is GAGVSQSPSNKVTEKGKDVELRCDPISGHTALYWYRQSLGQGLEFLIYFQGNSAPDKSGLPSDRFSAERTGGSVSTLTIQRTQQEDSAVYLCASSFSPGGSYEQYFGPGTRLTVT.

The V call is TRBV7-3, the J call TRBJ1-1, with 9 bases aligning to TRBD1. CDR3 length equals 14 residues. Germline trimming cut 4 bases from V and 6 bases from J; bases unmatched to any gene: 6. CDR1 and CDR2 (germline): SGHTA, FQGTGA. The CDR3 sequence: CASSSGQGEPEAFF. CDR3 sequence (DNA): TGTGCCAGCAGCTCGGGACAGGGAGAACCTGAAGCTTTCTTT.

The V gene is TRBV7-2, the J gene TRBJ2-7, with 9 bases lining up with TRBD2. CDR3 length equals 16 residues. Germline V gives CDR1 SGHTA, CDR2 FQGNSA. The junction had 8 bases not matched to a gene; V was cut back by 5 bases and J by 0 bases. This chain's CDR3 is CASSAGLAGTSYEQYF. The DNA for the CDR3 is TGTGCCAGCAGCGCCGGGCTAGCGGGGACCTCCTACGAGCAGTACTTC.

This clone has just one count. The rearrangement uses TRBV18 and TRBJ2-1; 9 positions match TRBD2. Looked up from germline, CDR1 is KGHSH and CDR2 is LQKENI. The CDR3 contains 15 residues. The V and J ends lost 5 bases and 5 bases, in that order; junction bases with no gene match: 7. The CDR3 nucleotides read TGTGCCAGCTCAACCGGGACTAGCAGGAACAATGAGCAGTTCTTC. Translation gives CASSTGTSRNNEQFF.

This sequence joins TRBV19 and TRBJ1-1; a weak D match, TRBD1 (6 bases). CDR1 and CDR2 from the germline V gene are LNHDA and SQIVND (reference sequence). CDR3 length: 15 residues. The V end lost 9 bases, the J end lost 3 bases, and 20 bases lay between the germline ends. The CDR3: CASRYAQGADTEAFF. CDR3 bases: TGTGCCAGCCGCTATGCACAGGGTGCGGACACTGAAGCTTTCTTT. Based on the CDR3 plus reference TRBV19 and TRBJ1-1, the full variable domain is DGGITQSPKYLFRKEGQNVTLSCEQNLNHDAMYWYRQDPGQGLRLIYYSQIVNDFQKGDIAEGYSVSREKKESFPLTVTSAQKNPTAFYLCASRYAQGADTEAFFGQGTRLTVV.

The rearrangement joins TRBV15 to TRBJ1-2, with D tentatively TRBD1 (5 bases). In germline, CDR1 is LNHNV, CDR2 YYDKDF (reference sequence). The germline V and J ends were trimmed by 3 bases and 3 bases, with 14 bases remaining between them. This CDR3 spans 15 amino acids. The CDR3 coding sequence is TGTGCCACCAGCAGGGGTAGGCAGGGTGACTATGGCTACACCTTC. Its protein product is CATSRGRQGDYGYTF.

The chain recombines TRBV2 with TRBJ2-3, with D perhaps matching TRBD2 (6 bases). This CDR3 has 13 residues. Germline values: CDR1 SNHLY, CDR2 FYNNEI. V was shortened by 7 bases and J by 7 bases, with 15 bases between the two germline ends. The DNA for the CDR3 is TGTGCCAGCAAGTTAGCGGACATACATACGCAGTATTTT. Amino acid sequence: CASKLADIHTQYF. The complete variable domain, with remaining parts taken from reference TRBV2 and TRBJ2-3, reads EPEVTQTPSHQVTQMGQEVILRCVPISNHLYFYWYRQILGQKVEFLVSFYNNEISEKSEIFDDQFSVERPDGSNFTLKIRSTKLEDSAMYFCASKLADIHTQYFGPGTRLTVL.

This clone was observed once. The rearrangement uses TRBV7-2 and TRBJ2-7; 9 bases agree with TRBD2. V gave up 6 bases and J gave up 3 bases; unmatched junction bases: 9. CDR3 length: 15 amino acids. Germline CDR1 and CDR2: SGHTA and FQGNSA. As DNA, the CDR3 is TGTGCCAGCAGTAGAAGCGGGGGGCTCCGCTACGAGCAGTACTTC. It encodes CASSRSGGLRYEQYF.

This sequence joins TRBV7-8 and TRBJ1-2; the match to TRBD1 covers 7 bases. Losses at the gene ends were 1 base for V and 7 bases for J; bases not matched to a gene: 21. Germline assignment: CDR1 SGHVS and CDR2 FQNEAQ. This CDR3 has 19 residues. CDR3 residues: CASSLVRQGPLAAPFGYTF. CDR3 DNA sequence: TGTGCCAGCAGCTTAGTTCGACAGGGACCTCTAGCAGCCCCATTTGGCTACACCTTC.

The chain links TRBV9 to TRBJ2-5; 13 bases map to TRBD2. After removal of 0 bases from V and 2 bases from J, the junction contained 1 base not matched to a gene. The CDR3 extends over 16 amino acids. The germline gives CDR1 SGDLS, CDR2 YYNGEE. For the CDR3, the DNA is TGTGCCAGCAGCGTAGGACTAGCGGGGGGACAAGAGACCCAGTACTTC. Its translation is CASSVGLAGGQETQYF.

The chain couples TRBV6-6 to TRBJ1-4, with TRBD1 identical over 12 bases. This CDR3 region has 16 residues. The ends lost 7 bases at V and 4 bases at J; junction bases unmatched: 7. CDR1 is MNHNY, CDR2 SVGAGI, per germline (reference sequence). CDR3 protein: CASKTGTGGLNEKLFF. The CDR3 DNA sequence: TGTGCCAGCAAAACCGGGACAGGGGGCCTTAATGAAAAACTGTTTTTT.

The chain uses TRBV4-1 and TRBJ2-1; D is perhaps TRBD1 (6 bases). The CDR3 is 16 residues long. CDR1 and CDR2 (germline): MGHRA, YSYEKL. V lost 2 bases, J lost 5 bases, and 16 bases lay in between. CDR3 DNA sequence: TGCGCCAGCAGCCAACCAGGGGCGCGCTACCACAATGAGCAGTTCTTC. As protein: CASSQPGARYHNEQFF.

V usage is TRBV5-1 and J usage is TRBJ2-1, with 11 bases identical to TRBD2. V shed 0 bases and J 4 bases; nucleotides not matched to a gene: 9. The CDR3 runs to 18 residues. Germline V lookup: CDR1 SGHRS, CDR2 YFSETQ. CDR3 DNA: TGCGCCAGCAGCTTGGTTCTAGCGGGGGGCCGAGGGTACAATGAGCAGTTCTTC. Protein: CASSLVLAGGRGYNEQFF.

This sequence joins TRBV4-1 and TRBJ2-1, with 12 bases fitting TRBD2. V gave up 3 bases and J gave up 7 bases; unmatched junction bases: 4. Germline V gene lookup returns CDR1 MGHRA and CDR2 YSYEKL. This CDR3 region has 15 residues. Here the CDR3 reads CASSHYGTSGNEQFF. CDR3 DNA: TGCGCCAGCAGCCATTACGGGACTAGCGGGAATGAGCAGTTCTTC.

The chain uses TRBV11-2 and TRBJ1-5, with 10 bases matching TRBD1. The CDR3 totals 17 residues. CDR1 is SGHAT, CDR2 FQNNGV, per germline. The J segment lost 6 bases and the V segment lost 5 bases, leaving 13 bases of the junction unmatched. Here the CDR3 DNA reads TGTGCCAGCAGCGGAGACCGGGACAGGGGTTTGAGTCAGCCCCAGCATTTT. Encoded protein: CASSGDRDRGLSQPQHF.

The gene calls are TRBV11-2 and TRBJ1-6; D is uncertain. CDR1 and CDR2 (germline): SGHAT, FQNNGV. V lost 0 bases to trimming and J lost 11 bases, with 8 bases between them. CDR3 size: 13 residues. The CDR3 region has the DNA TGTGCCAGCAGCTTAGAGGGTAACGCACCCCTCCACTTT. Translating gives CASSLEGNAPLHF.

The CDR3 region has the DNA TGTGCCAGCAGATCTGACAGGGGTTCACCCCTCCACTTT. Residues: CASRSDRGSPLHF. The chain employs TRBV6-5 and TRBJ1-6; 8 bases are a match to TRBD1. This CDR3 comprises 13 residues. Per germline, CDR1 MNHEY and CDR2 SVGAGI. With 6 bases clipped from V and 9 bases from J, the junction kept 4 bases outside the gene matches.

The DNA of the CDR3 is TGCGCCGCGGGAGGGGAGTCGGATACGCAGTATTTT. Translated, it gives CAAGGESDTQYF. The chain links TRBV4-3 to TRBJ2-3; 9 nucleotides align to TRBD2. Germline values: CDR1 LGHNA, CDR2 YSLEER. This CDR3 is 12 amino acids long. The trim removed 11 bases at V and 6 bases at J, leaving 6 bases unmatched.

V usage is TRBV5-4 and J usage is TRBJ2-5; D assignment may be TRBD1 or TRBD2 (5 bases each). CDR1 and CDR2 (germline): SGHNT, YYREEE (reference sequence). The CDR3 loop spans 15 amino acids. V was trimmed by 0 bases and J by 2 bases, leaving 11 bases between them. CDR3 region: CASSLGDAAQETQYF. As DNA, the CDR3 is TGTGCCAGCAGCTTGGGGGACGCGGCGCAAGAGACCCAGTACTTC.

The chain carries TRBV19 and TRBJ2-3; D is ambiguous. CDR1 and CDR2 (germline): LNHDA, SQIVND (reference sequence). Between the trimmed V and J ends, which lost 3 bases and 5 bases, there was a span of 24 bases. The CDR3 has 18 residues. The CDR3 DNA reads TGTGCCAGTAGTATGTCGCCCCCCACCGCCGGGCCCAGAGATACGCAGTATTTT. Protein: CASSMSPPTAGPRDTQYF.